This T cell receptor beta chain was identified in a study of shared clonotypes between healthy human individuals (dated by TCRdb to the early 2020s). Regarding the complete study: Three men and two women, aged 18 to 49 years, made up the cohort. Different laboratories and diverse techniques were used to prepare libraries and sequence TCR repertoires, to increase sequencing depth and limit assay-specific biases. For each donor, three plates each were used for CD4 naive and CD4 memory, two plates were used for CD8 naive, and one plate was used for CD8 memory. Between about 0.94 and 10 billion PBMCs per donor were obtained by leukapheresis. Blood TCR repertoires of about 5 healthy adults were deeply sequenced to estimate repertoire size and the extent of clonotype sharing between individuals. What the research found in general, with its limitations: Sampling was restricted to blood, and TCR repertoires in tissues likely differ from the TCR repertoires found in blood. Even with the large sequencing depth, rarefaction of the sorted-subset datasets indicated that sequencing was incomplete. Sharing across a handful of donors was observed for around 5% of naive CD4, 3% to 4% of naive CD8, 2% to 2.5% of memory CD4, and around 0.4% of memory CD8 clonotypes. Based on pairwise subsampling, the degree of clonotype sharing among donors was expected to be affected by sequencing depth. Naive subsets generally had larger estimated clonotype richness than memory subsets did. Compared with non-shared clonotypes, the clonotypes found in all four sorted-subset donors had higher generation probabilities. Because the study included only a small number of donors, the genetic and exposure-history diversity represented was limited.

V loses 1 base, J loses 4 bases, and the germline ends lie 8 bases apart. Taken from the germline V gene (reference sequence), the CDR1 and CDR2 loops are SGHNT and YYREEE. CDR3 length: 13 amino acids, cysteine to phenylalanine. Only the CDR3 part of the read is kept: 39 bases, read in frame from the first base. TCR CDR3 regions were amplified from genomic DNA by multiplex PCR using the deep immunoSEQ assay. Extracted genomic DNA from each cell subset was distributed evenly across all wells of several immunoSEQ 96-well plates, and each plate was treated as a replicate. Each replicate PCR for sorted subsets received roughly 200 ng genomic DNA, equal to 30,000 or so T cell genomes. Purified libraries were measured with a Qubit 3.0 fluorometer, size-checked on a Bioanalyzer 2100, and measured again with the KAPA Library Quantification kit. Each immunoSEQ 96-well plate was sequenced on its own single-read 150-cycle Illumina NextSeq 550 flow cell. The paper's data handling went like this. The immunoSEQ output contained only junctional sequences without quality scores, so filtering could not match that applied to full-length reads. To assign V/J genes and CDR3, sequences were annotated using PyIR, a Python wrapper for IgBLAST v1.9, with IMGT germline references. Reads were filtered out if the reads had weak V/J assignments (E-value above 1e-6), no CDR3, stop codons, out-of-frame junctions, or ambiguous translated residues. V3J clonotypes were defined by identical inferred V gene, J gene, and CDR3 amino acid sequence. Percentage overlap between repertoires was calculated by dividing the number of shared unique clonotypes by the size of the smaller repertoire. Repertoire richness was assessed with RTK rarefaction, the Chao1 estimator, and Recon v2.1 estimates of unobserved clonotypes. OLGA was used to compute generation probabilities for all TCRbeta clonotypes that the gDNA method yielded from a handful of donors. TCRdb mirrors the immuneACCESS table, restricted to in-frame sequences. Some clones are absent from its copies; in checked studies, under half trace to an unresolved V gene, and the reason for the others is unknown. Clone size and V and J calls were adopted from that table, with D and trimming inferred from the DNA. The sample profile shows about 380,000 clones; 95% to 97% of them were found once. The ten top clones hold approximately 0.32% of the sample.

Donors were healthy HIV-negative adults with no recently reported acute infections or vaccinations. All donors were Caucasian adults living in Nashville, Tennessee, USA. CD8 memory samples consisted of magnetically selected CD45RO+ cells combined with CCR7-negative CD45RA+ effector memory (TemRA) cells. After blood collection by leukapheresis, PBMCs were isolated using Ficoll-Histopaque density gradient centrifugation and then cryopreserved in the vapor phase of liquid nitrogen. Purity and quantity of every magnetically sorted T cell population were checked by analytical flow cytometry. From each sorted fraction, genomic DNA was isolated and quantified by UV absorbance on a Nanodrop 2000c. About this clone: Its specific antigen is unknown. Base quality data are lacking; no much larger clone is found one base away.

This sequence uses TRBV5-4 and TRBJ2-5; no D segment can be confidently identified. The sample comprised memory CD8+ T cells sorted from blood. Reading the label with the study, this specimen's cell subset or site is: CD45RO+ cells pooled with CCR7-negative TemRA cells. The sequence came from a young man in good health. The CDR3 has the sequence CASSLSRGETQYF. DNA sequence: TGTGCCAGCAGCTTGAGTAGAGGAGAGACCCAGTACTTC.